Presented here are 25 T cell receptor beta chains from one specimen sequenced in a study of blood T cell repertoires in COVID-19. Clones were read by immunoSEQ multiplex PCR, and TCRdb kept only the in-frame ones, dropping some. The data contain about 130,000 clones, about 86% of them seen just once; the ten biggest clones take up about 2.4%. The specimen was PBMCs or T cells enriched from blood (not recorded which). The receptors originated from a man aged 35 to 55 with acute COVID-19.

This chain joins TRBV27 and TRBJ2-2; D is undetermined. V was cut by 6 bases and J by 5 bases, with 7 bases left in between. The CDR3 consists of 12 residues. Germline CDR1 MNHEY, CDR2 SMNVEV (reference sequence). CDR3 bases: TGTGCCAGCAGACACAGAACCGGGGAGCTGTTTTTT. Translating gives CASRHRTGELFF.

This clone was picked up one time. The CDR3 spells CASSSQGYNQPQHF. In nucleotides, the CDR3 is TGTGCCAGCAGTTCACAGGGTTACAATCAGCCCCAGCATTTT. The chain is built from TRBV7-6 and TRBJ1-5, with D perhaps matching TRBD1 (6 bases). CDR3 length: 14 amino acids. CDR1 is SGHVS, CDR2 FNYEAQ, per germline. Trimming shortened V by 6 bases and J by 3 bases, and 12 bases separated the two germline ends.

The chain combines TRBV19 with TRBJ2-1; D may be TRBD2 (5 bases). CDR1 and CDR2 (germline): LNHDA, SQIVND (reference sequence). CDR3 length: 17 amino acids. Deletions cut 5 bases from V and 0 bases from J, with 17 bases between. CDR3 nucleotide sequence: TGTGCCAGTAGTTCCCTGGACTCGCTGAGCTCCTACAATGAGCAGTTCTTC. Translating it yields CASSSLDSLSSYNEQFF.

The rearrangement joins TRBV27 to TRBJ1-5; a weak D match, TRBD1 (6 bases). The CDR3 runs 15 residues. Trimming took 2 bases from V and 2 from J, leaving 10 bases between them. Per the germline V gene, CDR1 is MNHEY and CDR2 is SMNVEV (reference sequence). The CDR3 DNA reads as TGTGCCAGCAGTTTAGGGGGCATAGGCAATCAGCCCCAGCATTTT. This codes for CASSLGGIGNQPQHF.

The chain has TRBV10-3 and TRBJ2-2, with a tentative D call TRBD1 (6 bases). Germline V lookup: CDR1 ENHRY, CDR2 SYGVKD. The CDR3 is 13 amino acids. V lost 2 bases to trimming and J lost 7 bases, with 8 bases between them. The CDR3 region has the DNA TGTGCCATCAGTGAGATAGGGGGCGGGGAGCTGTTTTTT. Its protein product is CAISEIGGGELFF.

This chain links TRBV28 with TRBJ2-5; 14 bases are shared with TRBD2. CDR3 size: 16 residues. Germline V lookup: CDR1 MDHEN, CDR2 SYDVKM. With 5 bases clipped from V and 5 bases from J, the junction kept 7 bases outside the gene matches. DNA for the CDR3: TGTGCCAGCAGTCCCGCCTGGACTAGCGGGAGGGAGACCCAGTACTTC. It translates to CASSPAWTSGRETQYF.

V gene TRBV25-1 combines with J gene TRBJ1-6; perhaps TRBD1 as D (6 bases). V was shortened by 4 bases and J by 7 bases, with 11 bases between the two germline ends. Germline V lookup: CDR1 MGHDK, CDR2 SYGVNS. There are 14 residues in the CDR3. Here the CDR3 reads CASSAPGENSPLHF. The CDR3 DNA reads TGTGCCAGCAGTGCGCCAGGGGAAAATTCACCCCTCCACTTT. The variable domain in full, with the rest retrieved from reference TRBV25-1 and TRBJ1-6, is EADIYQTPRYLVIGTGKKITLECSQTMGHDKMYWYQQDPGMELHLIHYSYGVNSTEKGDLSSESTVSRIRTEHFPLTLESARPSHTSQYLCASSAPGENSPLHFGNGTRLTVT.

V gene TRBV30 combines with J gene TRBJ2-6; D gene uncertain. Germline loops: CDR1 GTSNPN, CDR2 SVGIG (reference sequence). The germline V and J ends were trimmed by 4 bases and 4 bases, with 11 bases remaining between them. The CDR3 runs 14 residues. The CDR3 sequence is CAWTSAPGANVLTF. CDR3 DNA sequence: TGTGCCTGGACGAGCGCCCCAGGGGCCAACGTCCTGACTTTC. Combining the CDR3 with reference TRBV30 and TRBJ2-6 gives the whole variable domain SQTIHQWPATLVQPVGSPLSLECTVEGTSNPNLYWYRQAAGRGLQLLFYSVGIGQISSEVPQNLSASRPQDRQFILSSKKLLLSDSGFYLCAWTSAPGANVLTFGAGSRLTVL.

The chain joins TRBV10-3 to TRBJ1-1; 10 bases align to TRBD1. The V and J ends lost 4 bases and 6 bases, in that order; junction bases with no gene match: 5. This CDR3 comprises 14 residues. Germline loops: CDR1 ENHRY, CDR2 SYGVKD. The CDR3 reads CAISGGQGSSEAFF. The DNA of the CDR3 is TGTGCCATCAGTGGGGGACAGGGGAGCTCTGAAGCTTTCTTT.

The rearrangement links TRBV9 to TRBJ1-6; D possibly corresponds to TRBD1 (6 bases). Trimming pared 7 bases from V and 9 bases from J, leaving 20 bases between. From germline, CDR1 is SGDLS and CDR2 YYNGEE. The CDR3 runs 15 residues. CDR3: CASRAAGAPGSPLHF. DNA of the CDR3: TGTGCCAGCCGCGCAGCGGGGGCACCTGGTTCACCCCTCCACTTT. The variable domain in full, completed from reference TRBV9 and TRBJ1-6, reads DSGVTQTPKHLITATGQRVTLRCSPRSGDLSVYWYQQSLDQGLQFLIQYYNGEERAKGNILERFSAQQFPDLHSELNLSSLELGDSALYFCASRAAGAPGSPLHFGNGTRLTVT.

The chain employs TRBV12-3 or TRBV12-4 and TRBJ2-2; D possibly corresponds to TRBD2 (6 bases). V was shortened by 11 bases and J by 2 bases, with 12 bases between the two germline ends. The CDR3 loop spans 13 amino acids. The CDR3 coding sequence is TGTGCCGCGGGGCAGATTAACACCGGGGAGCTGTTTTTT. This encodes CAAGQINTGELFF.

The chain carries TRBV18 and TRBJ1-6; D gene uncertain. The CDR3 totals 14 residues. Germline CDR1 reads KGHSH; CDR2 reads LQKENI. V was clipped by 5 bases and J by 0 bases, with 5 bases between them. The CDR3 spells CASSLSSYNSPLHF. The DNA for the CDR3 is TGTGCCAGCTCATTGAGCTCCTATAATTCACCCCTCCACTTT.

V is TRBV4-1 and J is TRBJ2-2; D is uncertain. Germline lookup yields CDR1 MGHRA and CDR2 YSYEKL. The CDR3 is 13 residues long. V was cut by 2 bases and J by 2 bases, with 3 bases left in between. DNA of the CDR3: TGCGCCAGCAGCCAACCTAACACCGGGGAGCTGTTTTTT. Translating it yields CASSQPNTGELFF.

The chain employs TRBV19 and TRBJ2-3, with TRBD1 matching 9 bases. The CDR3 totals 16 residues. CDR1 and CDR2 from the germline V gene are LNHDA and SQIVND (reference sequence). J lost 0 bases, V lost 1 base, and 2 bases had no gene match. The CDR3: CASSIVGTGSTDTQYF. The CDR3 coding sequence is TGTGCCAGTAGTATAGTGGGGACAGGGAGCACAGATACGCAGTATTTT.

A single count supports this clone. V and J are TRBV19 and TRBJ1-2; perhaps TRBD1 as D (6 bases). Germline values: CDR1 LNHDA, CDR2 SQIVND (reference sequence). The CDR3 runs 14 residues. The V end lost 1 base, the J end lost 7 bases, and 13 bases lay between the germline ends. DNA for the CDR3: TGTGCCAGTAGTATAGTCGGCAGGGACATTGGCTACACCTTC. It specifies CASSIVGRDIGYTF.

The gene calls are TRBV27 and TRBJ1-6; D ambiguous. Trimming removed 1 base from V and 4 bases from J, with 11 bases in between. The CDR3 has 16 residues. Germline V lookup: CDR1 MNHEY, CDR2 SMNVEV (reference sequence). The CDR3 loop reads CASSLYAELYNSPLHF. The DNA for the CDR3 is TGTGCCAGCAGTTTATATGCGGAACTGTATAATTCACCCCTCCACTTT.

The V and J genes are TRBV6-5 and TRBJ1-5; no clear D gene. The V end lost 0 bases, the J end lost 7 bases, and 10 bases lay between the germline ends. Germline V gene data show CDR1 as MNHEY and CDR2 as SVGAGI. The CDR3 extends over 14 amino acids. The CDR3: CASSYSSPNQPQHF. The CDR3 DNA reads as TGTGCCAGCAGTTACTCGAGTCCAAACCAGCCCCAGCATTTT.

This chain joins TRBV7-2 and TRBJ1-2, with 9 bases lining up with TRBD1. The CDR3 contains 15 residues. Per germline, CDR1 SGHTA and CDR2 FQGNSA. The V gene end was trimmed by 3 bases and the J gene end by 8 bases; junction bases not matched to a gene: 10. CDR3 nucleotides: TGTGCCAGCAGCTTTGGAGTAGACAGGGGGGGCGGCTACACCTTC. Its protein product is CASSFGVDRGGGYTF.

This rearrangement joins TRBV18 to TRBJ2-3, with no clear D. This CDR3 spans 14 amino acids. Germline CDR1 and CDR2: KGHSH and LQKENI. Trimming took off 3 bases at V and 3 bases at J, with 10 bases between the two ends. The chain's CDR3 is CASSPLPRTDTQYF. In nucleotides, the CDR3 is TGTGCCAGCTCACCCCTCCCCAGAACAGATACGCAGTATTTT.

The chain links TRBV7-9 to TRBJ2-1; 7 bases fit TRBD1. This CDR3 is built from 14 residues. Trimming cost V 5 bases and J 5 bases; bases outside gene matches: 6. CDR1 is SEHNR and CDR2 is FQNEAQ in the germline V gene (reference sequence). CDR3 sequence reads: CASSTHRGDNEQFF. The DNA for the CDR3 is TGTGCCAGCAGCACCCACAGGGGTGACAATGAGCAGTTCTTC.

The chain couples TRBV7-2 to TRBJ2-3, with D possibly being TRBD2 (5 bases). The germline V gene has CDR1 SGHTA and CDR2 FQGNSA. There are 14 residues in the CDR3. V lost 3 bases and J 1 base, leaving 8 bases between the germline ends. The CDR3 loop reads CASSFNGGTDTQYF. In DNA, the CDR3 is TGTGCCAGCAGCTTCAACGGGGGCACAGATACGCAGTATTTT. Together with reference TRBV7-2 and TRBJ2-3, the CDR3 gives the full variable domain: GAGVSQSPSNKVTEKGKDVELRCDPISGHTALYWYRQSLGQGLEFLIYFQGNSAPDKSGLPSDRFSAERTGGSVSTLTIQRTQQEDSAVYLCASSFNGGTDTQYFGPGTRLTVL.

V and J are TRBV15 and TRBJ2-7; the match to TRBD1 covers 8 bases. The trim removed 0 bases at V and 7 bases at J, leaving 2 bases unmatched. CDR1 is LNHNV and CDR2 is YYDKDF in the germline V gene (reference sequence). The CDR3 covers 13 residues. Written as DNA, the CDR3 is TGTGCCACCAGCAGAGACAGGGGGCAAGAGCAGTACTTC. Translated, it gives CATSRDRGQEQYF.

This clone appeared a few times. CDR3 bases: TGTGCCAGCAGTTTACTACAGCGGCCTGAAGCTTTCTTT. As protein: CASSLLQRPEAFF. The chain recombines TRBV12-3 or TRBV12-4 with TRBJ1-1; no clear D. The length of the CDR3 is 13 residues. V was shortened by 2 bases and J by 6 bases, with 10 bases between the two germline ends.

The chain carries TRBV7-3 and TRBJ2-1; 8 bases are shared with TRBD2. V dropped 2 bases and J dropped 8; count of bases not matched to a gene: 5. CDR3 size: 14 residues. Germline V gives CDR1 SGHTA, CDR2 FQGTGA. The CDR3 protein is CASSLAGGSDEQFF. Written as DNA, the CDR3 is TGTGCCAGCAGCTTAGCGGGAGGTTCCGATGAGCAGTTCTTC.

This chain connects TRBV3-1 (or the pseudogene TRBV3-2) to TRBJ2-1; 11 nucleotides align to TRBD2. CDR3 length: 16 amino acids. Germline V gene data show CDR1 as LGHDT and CDR2 as YNNKEL (reference sequence). The junction had 4 bases not matched to a gene; V was cut back by 0 bases and J by 6 bases. CDR3 amino acids: CASSQDLTSGTNEQFF. The CDR3 DNA reads TGTGCCAGCAGCCAAGATTTGACTAGCGGGACCAATGAGCAGTTCTTC.